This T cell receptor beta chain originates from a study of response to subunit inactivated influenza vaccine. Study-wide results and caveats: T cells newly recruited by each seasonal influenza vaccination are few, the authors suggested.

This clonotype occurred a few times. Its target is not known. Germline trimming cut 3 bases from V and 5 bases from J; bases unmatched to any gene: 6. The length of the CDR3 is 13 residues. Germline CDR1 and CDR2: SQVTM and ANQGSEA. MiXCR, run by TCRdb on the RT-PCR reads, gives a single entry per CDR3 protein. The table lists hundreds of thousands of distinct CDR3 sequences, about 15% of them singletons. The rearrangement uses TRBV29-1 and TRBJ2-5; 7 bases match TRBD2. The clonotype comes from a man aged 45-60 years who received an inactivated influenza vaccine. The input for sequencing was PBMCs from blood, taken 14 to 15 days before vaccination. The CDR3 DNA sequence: TGCAGCGTTGAGTGGGAGGGAGGGGAGACCCAGTACTTC. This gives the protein CSVEWEGGETQYF.